This T cell receptor beta chain was documented in a study of response to subunit inactivated influenza vaccine. Study-level findings and limits: Each seasonal flu vaccination may recruit only limited new T cells, authors suggested.

In TCRdb, the RT-PCR reads were re-called with MiXCR into one record per CDR3 protein. The repertoire has 400,000 to 650,000 distinct CDR3 sequences, 6% to 9% of them found once; the top ten carry over 10%. About this clonotype: Its antigen is still unknown.

Trimming removed 1 base from V and 4 bases from J; junction bases left unmatched: 5. The CDR3 covers 15 residues. CDR1 is SGHRS, CDR2 YFSETQ, per germline. The chain couples TRBV5-1 to TRBJ1-1; TRBD1 aligns across 9 bases. The starting material was PBMCs from blood, obtained 23 to 25 months after vaccination. This receptor was taken from a man in his fifties or sixties who received an inactivated influenza vaccine. CDR3 in amino acids: CASSLTGGDGTEAFF. CDR3 coding DNA: TGCGCCAGCAGCTTGACAGGGGGCGACGGCACTGAAGCTTTCTTT.